This T cell receptor beta chain originates from a study of OX40 agonist ivuxolimab in advanced cancers. Per germline, CDR1 LNHNV and CDR2 YYDKDF (reference sequence). The CDR3 is 14 amino acids. Trimming took off 1 base at V and 4 bases at J, with 10 bases between the two ends. Generated by immunoSEQ multiplex PCR, the TCRdb table keeps only in-frame clones and is missing some. The table lists about 73,000 clones, roughly 86% of them singletons. The clonotype comes from an adult with an advanced solid tumor such as melanoma, head and neck, liver or kidney cancer. The chain joins TRBV15 to TRBJ1-1; the D is unclear. The material sequenced was CD4+ or CD8+ T cells sorted from blood, taken in a trial of the OX40 agonist ivuxolimab. CDR3 sequence reads: CATSRVGQPTEAFF. The CDR3 DNA reads as TGTGCCACCAGCAGAGTAGGGCAGCCCACTGAAGCTTTCTTT.